This T cell receptor beta chain was profiled in a study of blood T cell repertoires in COVID-19. Produced via immunoSEQ multiplex PCR; TCRdb's table is partial and in-frame only. The sample contains 210,000 or so clones, roughly 90% of which appear only once. Trimming stripped 10 bases from V and 5 bases from J, with 23 bases between. CDR3 length: 15 residues. Germline V gene sequence: CDR1 SNHLY, CDR2 FYNNEI. The sequence was collected from an older woman with acute or convalescent COVID-19. This sequence joins TRBV2 and TRBJ2-5, with D perhaps matching TRBD2 (6 bases). The sequencing sample was made of peripheral blood. The CDR3 nucleotides read TGTGCCACCAGAAACGCCCCCGCGGGGTCTGAGACCCAGTACTTC. Translating it yields CATRNAPAGSETQYF. The full variable domain, its missing parts supplied by reference TRBV2 and TRBJ2-5, is EPEVTQTPSHQVTQMGQEVILRCVPISNHLYFYWYRQILGQKVEFLVSFYNNEISEKSEIFDDQFSVERPDGSNFTLKIRSTKLEDSAMYFCATRNAPAGSETQYFGPGTRLLVL.